This passage covers 25 T cell receptor beta chains from one sample sequenced in a study of CXCR3-negative and CXCR3-positive naive CD8 T cells. General observations from the study: Hydrophobicity was higher for TRB CDR3s found in CXCR3-positive naive cells than in CXCR3-negative naive cells.

These receptors' targets are unknown. UMI labels and 5' RACE were used to prepare the TRB cDNA libraries. TCRdb reprocessed the 5' RACE reads, keeping one entry per CDR3 protein, no DNA. Its table lists 50,000 to 60,000 distinct CDR3 sequences. The specimen was naive CXCR3+ CD8+ T cells from blood. The subset: CD45RO-CCR7+CD27+CD95- naive CD8+ T cells expressing CXCR3 (TNR3+). These receptors came from a human donor in good health. Some clones in this sample may be carry-over from other donors' samples.

J is TRBJ1-1 and V is TRBV5-1; TCRdb gives TRBD1 as the D gene, but with no DNA this cannot be confirmed. CDR3 length equals 16 residues. The germline V gene has CDR1 SGHRS and CDR2 YFSETQ. The CDR3 here is CASSKWMGQGPPEAFF.

The chain links TRBV4-3 to TRBJ2-2; the D gene TCRdb calls, TRBD1, cannot be checked with no DNA. This CDR3 is 15 amino acids long. The V gene's germline CDR1 is LGHNA and CDR2 YSLEER. The CDR3 loop reads CASSPGTGDSGELFF.

V usage is TRBV10-3 and J usage is TRBJ2-3; TCRdb lists TRBD2, though no DNA is available to test this call. The CDR3 totals 15 residues. CDR1 is ENHRY and CDR2 is SYGVKD in the germline V gene. The CDR3 loop is CAIGRGTSLTDTQYF.

The chain couples TRBV6-5 to TRBJ1-6; the D gene TCRdb calls, TRBD1, cannot be checked with no DNA. This CDR3 contains 16 residues. The germline V gene has CDR1 MNHEY and CDR2 SVGAGI. The CDR3 region is CASRTGQALWNSPLHF.

The chain uses TRBV6-2 or TRBV6-3 and TRBJ2-5. This CDR3 has 15 amino acids. From germline, CDR1 is MNHEY and CDR2 SVGEGT. The CDR3 sequence: CASSYLGQEEETQYF.

V is TRBV5-1 and J is TRBJ1-2. Per germline, CDR1 SGHRS and CDR2 YFSETQ. The CDR3 contains 12 residues. CDR3 sequence reads: CASSLEGWGYTF.

The chain carries TRBV4-3 and TRBJ1-2. Germline assignment: CDR1 LGHNA and CDR2 YSLEER. The CDR3 contains 18 residues. The CDR3 sequence: CASSQDLAGDLFNYGYTF.

The J gene is TRBJ1-2, the V gene TRBV12-3 or TRBV12-4; absent DNA, TCRdb's TRBD1 call cannot be checked. The CDR3 extends over 15 amino acids. The CDR3 here is CASSLGGTWFYGYTF.

V gene TRBV20-1 combines with J gene TRBJ2-7. Per the germline V gene, CDR1 is DFQATT and CDR2 is SNEGSKA (reference sequence). The CDR3 runs 12 residues. The CDR3 region is CSAPINDYEQYF.

The chain joins TRBV4-3 to TRBJ1-1; TCRdb proposes TRBD1, but this gene call is untestable without DNA. The CDR3 covers 17 residues. CDR1 is LGHNA, CDR2 YSLEER, per germline. The CDR3 loop reads CASSQDGSRGVVTEAFF.

The chain carries TRBV15 and TRBJ2-6; the TCRdb call, TRBD2, lacks DNA for checking. CDR1 and CDR2 from the germline V gene are LNHNV and YYDKDF (reference sequence). CDR3 length equals 16 residues. The CDR3 reads CATSRERGSGANVLTF.

The rearrangement links TRBV28 to TRBJ2-2; TCRdb outputs TRBD1, but without DNA this stays unchecked. The CDR3 totals 14 residues. The V gene's germline CDR1 is MDHEN and CDR2 SYDVKM. CDR3 sequence reads: CASSTRTGPGELFF.

The V call is TRBV5-6, the J call TRBJ1-2; TCRdb's D call, TRBD1, is unchecked because there is no DNA. The germline CDR1 and CDR2 sequences are SGHDT and YYEEEE. The CDR3 loop spans 15 amino acids. The CDR3 spells CASSLGTGSHYGYTF.

The chain uses TRBV4-3 and TRBJ2-7. The CDR3 covers 14 residues. Germline V gives CDR1 LGHNA, CDR2 YSLEER. CDR3 amino acids: CASSQDLGSYEQYF.

The chain joins TRBV11-2 to TRBJ1-2; TCRdb calls TRBD1, which cannot be checked without DNA. The CDR3 is 14 amino acids. CDR1 and CDR2 from the germline V gene are SGHAT and FQNNGV. Here the CDR3 reads CASSHPGQAAGYTF.

The rearrangement uses TRBV7-8 and TRBJ2-7; the TCRdb call, TRBD1, lacks DNA for checking. The V gene's germline CDR1 is SGHVS and CDR2 FQNEAQ. The CDR3 sequence is 14 residues long. The CDR3 sequence is CASSSDRESYEQYF.

The chain uses TRBV29-1 and TRBJ2-2; TCRdb selects TRBD1, and the lack of DNA leaves this call unchecked. CDR3 length: 16 residues. Germline V gene data show CDR1 as SQVTM and CDR2 as ANQGSEA. Here the CDR3 reads CCVRDVSGQNTGELFF.

The chain has TRBV11-2 and TRBJ1-2. The CDR3 totals 16 residues. Looked up from germline, CDR1 is SGHAT and CDR2 is FQNNGV. CDR3 loop: CASNNPFRTTYYGYTF.

This chain's CDR3 is CASSLGLNYEQYF. The chain couples TRBV27 to TRBJ2-7. This CDR3 has 13 amino acids. Per the germline V gene, CDR1 is MNHEY and CDR2 is SMNVEV (reference sequence).

CDR3 protein: CSGWDSSYEQYF. The V gene is TRBV29-1, the J gene TRBJ2-7; TCRdb's D call, TRBD1, is unchecked because there is no DNA. Germline V lookup: CDR1 SQVTM, CDR2 ANQGSEA. This CDR3 is 12 amino acids long.

The J gene is TRBJ2-1, the V gene TRBV7-6; the TCRdb call, TRBD2, lacks DNA for checking. This CDR3 has 18 residues. CDR1 and CDR2 from the germline V gene are SGHVS and FNYEAQ. CDR3 loop: CASGPSPGGSGVYNEQFF.

The CDR3 sequence is CASSLALGPIGLRSGNTIYF. The chain has TRBV7-8 and TRBJ1-3; TCRdb names TRBD1, which stays unverified in the absence of DNA. The germline gives CDR1 SGHVS, CDR2 FQNEAQ. CDR3 length: 20 residues. Filled out from reference TRBV7-8 and TRBJ1-3, the complete variable domain reads GAGVSQSPRYKVAKRGQDVALRCDPISGHVSLFWYQQALGQGPEFLTYFQNEAQLDKSGLPSDRFFAERPEGSVSTLKIQRTQQEDSAVYLCASSLALGPIGLRSGNTIYFGEGSWLTVV.

The rearrangement joins TRBV12-3 or TRBV12-4 to TRBJ2-7. CDR3 length equals 12 residues. The CDR3 sequence: CASSLIRYEQYF.

J is TRBJ2-1 and V is TRBV27. The CDR3 extends over 12 amino acids. CDR1 is MNHEY, CDR2 SMNVEV, per germline (reference sequence). Here the CDR3 reads CASSEYGNEQFF.

The rearrangement uses TRBV10-3 and TRBJ2-7; TCRdb outputs TRBD1, but without DNA this stays unchecked. Germline V lookup: CDR1 ENHRY, CDR2 SYGVKD. The CDR3 sequence is 15 residues long. CDR3 in amino acids: CAISESRQAPYEQYF.